This entry features one TCR beta chain sequence. This specimen comes from a study of blood T cell repertoires in COVID-19. Whole-study context: There were acute and convalescent COVID-19 samples, and they came from the United States, Italy and Spain.

Original data processing: Counts of nucleated cells, estimated from reference gene primer amplification, were obtained. The repertoire was sequenced with immunoSEQ multiplex PCR; TCRdb's copy has only in-frame clones and lacks some. The V and J calls and clone size come from that table; D and trimming were worked out from the DNA. The repertoire holds fewer than 300,000 clones, with around 85% as singletons. The CDR3 is made up of 13 amino acids. Germline V gene sequence: CDR1 SGHNT, CDR2 YYREEE (reference sequence). V lost 5 bases, J lost 2 bases, and 11 bases lay in between. The J gene is TRBJ2-7, the V gene TRBV5-4; TRBD1 might be the D (5 bases). The sequencing sample was made of peripheral blood. This clonotype was sampled from a human donor with COVID-19, enrolled during active disease. The donor label of this sample is uncertain. The CDR3 DNA is TGTGCCAGCAGTTACAGGTTTGCCTACGAGCAGTACTTC. It yields the protein CASSYRFAYEQYF.